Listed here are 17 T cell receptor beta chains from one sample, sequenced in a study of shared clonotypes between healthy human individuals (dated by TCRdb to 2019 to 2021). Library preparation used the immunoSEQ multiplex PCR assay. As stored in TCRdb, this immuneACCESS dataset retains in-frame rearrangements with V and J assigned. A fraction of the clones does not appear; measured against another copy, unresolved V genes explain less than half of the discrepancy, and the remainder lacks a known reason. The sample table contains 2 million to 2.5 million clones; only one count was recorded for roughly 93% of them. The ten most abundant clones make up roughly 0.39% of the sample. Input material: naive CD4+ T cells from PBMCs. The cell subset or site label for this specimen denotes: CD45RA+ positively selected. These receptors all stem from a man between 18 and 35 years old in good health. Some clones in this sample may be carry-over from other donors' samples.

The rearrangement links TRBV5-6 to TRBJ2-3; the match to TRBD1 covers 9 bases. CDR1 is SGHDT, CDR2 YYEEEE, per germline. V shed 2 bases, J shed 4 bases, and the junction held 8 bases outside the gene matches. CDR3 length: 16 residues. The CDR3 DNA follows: TGTGCCAGCAGCTTATTTAAGGGACAGGGATCAGATACGCAGTATTTT. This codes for CASSLFKGQGSDTQYF. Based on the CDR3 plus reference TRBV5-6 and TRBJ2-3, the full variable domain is DAGVTQSPTHLIKTRGQQVTLRCSPKSGHDTVSWYQQALGQGPQFIFQYYEEEERQRGNFPDRFSGHQFPNYSSELNVNALLLGDSALYLCASSLFKGQGSDTQYFGPGTRLTVL.

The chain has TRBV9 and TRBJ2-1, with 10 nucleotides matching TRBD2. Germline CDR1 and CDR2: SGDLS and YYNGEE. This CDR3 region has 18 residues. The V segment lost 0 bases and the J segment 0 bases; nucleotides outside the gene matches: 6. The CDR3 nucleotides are TGTGCCAGCAGCGTAGGGACTAGCGGCTCGAGCTCCTACAATGAGCAGTTCTTC. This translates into CASSVGTSGSSSYNEQFF.

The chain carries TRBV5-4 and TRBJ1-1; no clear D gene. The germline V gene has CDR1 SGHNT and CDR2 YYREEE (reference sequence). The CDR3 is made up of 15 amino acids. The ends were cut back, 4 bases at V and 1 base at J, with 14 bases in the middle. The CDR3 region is CASSTKQLPNTEAFF. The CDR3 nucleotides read TGTGCCAGCAGCACTAAACAGCTCCCGAACACTGAAGCTTTCTTT.

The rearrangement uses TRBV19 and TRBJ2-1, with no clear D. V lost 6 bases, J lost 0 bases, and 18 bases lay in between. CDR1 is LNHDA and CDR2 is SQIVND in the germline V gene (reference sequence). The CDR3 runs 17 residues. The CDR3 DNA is TGTGCCAGTAGCAGTTCCGTAGACTGGAGCTCCTACAATGAGCAGTTCTTC. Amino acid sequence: CASSSSVDWSSYNEQFF.

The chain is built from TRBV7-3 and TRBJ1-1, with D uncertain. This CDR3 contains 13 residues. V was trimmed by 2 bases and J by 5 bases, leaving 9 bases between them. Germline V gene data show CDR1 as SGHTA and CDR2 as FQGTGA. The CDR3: CASSLGSRTEAFF. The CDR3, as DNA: TGTGCCAGCAGCTTAGGATCTAGGACTGAAGCTTTCTTT.

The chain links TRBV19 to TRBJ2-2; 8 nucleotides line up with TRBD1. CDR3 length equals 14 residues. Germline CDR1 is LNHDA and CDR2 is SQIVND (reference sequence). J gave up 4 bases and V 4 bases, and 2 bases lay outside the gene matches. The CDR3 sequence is CASSRTGPTGELFF. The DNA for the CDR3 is TGTGCCAGTAGTAGGACAGGGCCCACCGGGGAGCTGTTTTTT.

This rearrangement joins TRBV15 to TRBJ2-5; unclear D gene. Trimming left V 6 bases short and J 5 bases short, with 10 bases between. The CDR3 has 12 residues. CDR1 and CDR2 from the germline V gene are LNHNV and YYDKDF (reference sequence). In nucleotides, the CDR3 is TGTGCCACCAGTTCTGTGTGGGAGACCCAGTACTTC. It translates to CATSSVWETQYF.

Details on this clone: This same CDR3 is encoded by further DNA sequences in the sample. The CDR3 DNA reads TGTGCCAGCAGCTTAGGGGCGGGGACAGGGACCTACAATGAGCAGTTCTTC. This codes for CASSLGAGTGTYNEQFF. The chain links TRBV7-2 to TRBJ2-1, with 9 bases identical to TRBD1. Trimming took 1 base from V and 2 from J; bases not matched to a gene: 6. CDR1 is SGHTA, CDR2 FQGNSA, per germline. CDR3 length equals 17 residues. Together with reference TRBV7-2 and TRBJ2-1, the CDR3 gives the full variable domain: GAGVSQSPSNKVTEKGKDVELRCDPISGHTALYWYRQSLGQGLEFLIYFQGNSAPDKSGLPSDRFSAERTGGSVSTLTIQRTQQEDSAVYLCASSLGAGTGTYNEQFFGPGTRLTVL.

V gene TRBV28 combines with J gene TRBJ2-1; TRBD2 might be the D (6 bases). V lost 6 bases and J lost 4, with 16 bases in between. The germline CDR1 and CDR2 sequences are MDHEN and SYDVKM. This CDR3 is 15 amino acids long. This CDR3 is CASSPGRERYNEQFF. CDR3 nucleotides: TGTGCCAGCAGCCCCGGCCGGGAGAGATACAATGAGCAGTTCTTC.

The CDR3: CASLKDSPQWQPQHF. The CDR3 nucleotides read TGTGCCAGCTTAAAAGACAGTCCCCAGTGGCAGCCCCAGCATTTT. This chain connects TRBV6-1 to TRBJ1-5, with D possibly being TRBD1 (5 bases). Per the germline V gene, CDR1 is MNHNS and CDR2 is SASEGT. This CDR3 spans 15 amino acids. Trimming removed 8 bases at V and 7 bases at J, with 21 bases between.

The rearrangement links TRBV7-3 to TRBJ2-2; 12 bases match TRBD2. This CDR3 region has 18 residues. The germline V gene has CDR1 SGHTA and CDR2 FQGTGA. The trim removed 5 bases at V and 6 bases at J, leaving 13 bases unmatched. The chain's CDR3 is CASSLDVTSGSTSGELFF. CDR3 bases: TGTGCCAGCAGCCTAGACGTGACTAGCGGGAGTACGTCCGGGGAGCTGTTTTTT. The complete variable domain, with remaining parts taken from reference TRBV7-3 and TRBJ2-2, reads GAGVSQTPSNKVTEKGKYVELRCDPISGHTALYWYRQSLGQGPEFLIYFQGTGAADDSGLPNDRFFAVRPEGSVSTLKIQRTERGDSAVYLCASSLDVTSGSTSGELFFGEGSRLTVL.

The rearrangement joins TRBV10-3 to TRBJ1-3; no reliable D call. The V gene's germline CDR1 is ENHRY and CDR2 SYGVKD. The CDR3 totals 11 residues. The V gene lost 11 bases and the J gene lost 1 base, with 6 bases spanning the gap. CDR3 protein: CAVSSGNTIYF. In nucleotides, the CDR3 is TGTGCCGTCTCATCTGGAAACACCATATATTTT.

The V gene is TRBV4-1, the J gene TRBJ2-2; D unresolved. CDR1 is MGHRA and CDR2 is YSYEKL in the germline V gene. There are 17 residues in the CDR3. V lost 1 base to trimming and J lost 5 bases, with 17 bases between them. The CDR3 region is CASSQGLGSADTGELFF. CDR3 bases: TGCGCCAGCAGCCAAGGACTGGGAAGCGCGGATACCGGGGAGCTGTTTTTT.

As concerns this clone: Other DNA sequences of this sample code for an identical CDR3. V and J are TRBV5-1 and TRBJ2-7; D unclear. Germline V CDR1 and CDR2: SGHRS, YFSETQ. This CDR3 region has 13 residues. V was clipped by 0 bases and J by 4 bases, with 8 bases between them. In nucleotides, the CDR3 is TGCGCCAGCAGCTTGGCGGGCAGGTACGAGCAGTACTTC. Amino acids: CASSLAGRYEQYF. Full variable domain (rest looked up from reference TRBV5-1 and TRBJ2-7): KAGVTQTPRYLIKTRGQQVTLSCSPISGHRSVSWYQQTPGQGLQFLFEYFSETQRNKGNFPGRFSGRQFSNSRSEMNVSTLELGDSALYLCASSLAGRYEQYFGPGTRLTVT.

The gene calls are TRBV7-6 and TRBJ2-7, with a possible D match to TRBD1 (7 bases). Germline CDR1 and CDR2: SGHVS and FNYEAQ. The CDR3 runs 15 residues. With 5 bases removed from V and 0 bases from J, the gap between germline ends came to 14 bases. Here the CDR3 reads CASSAGQRPSYEQYF. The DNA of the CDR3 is TGTGCCAGCAGCGCGGGACAGCGTCCCTCCTACGAGCAGTACTTC. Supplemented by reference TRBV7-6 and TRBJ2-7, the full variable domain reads GAGVSQSPRYKVTKRGQDVALRCDPISGHVSLYWYRQALGQGPEFLTYFNYEAQQDKSGLPNDRFSAERPEGSISTLTIQRTEQRDSAMYRCASSAGQRPSYEQYFGPGTRLTVT.

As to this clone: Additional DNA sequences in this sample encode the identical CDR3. CDR3 sequence reads: CASSLEGVSGNTIYF. CDR3 coding DNA: TGCGCCAGCAGCTTGGAGGGGGTATCAGGAAACACCATATATTTT. This chain links TRBV5-1 with TRBJ1-3; tentatively, D is TRBD1 (6 bases). Trimming removed 0 bases at V and 4 bases at J, with 11 bases between. This CDR3 is built from 15 residues. Looked up from germline, CDR1 is SGHRS and CDR2 is YFSETQ.

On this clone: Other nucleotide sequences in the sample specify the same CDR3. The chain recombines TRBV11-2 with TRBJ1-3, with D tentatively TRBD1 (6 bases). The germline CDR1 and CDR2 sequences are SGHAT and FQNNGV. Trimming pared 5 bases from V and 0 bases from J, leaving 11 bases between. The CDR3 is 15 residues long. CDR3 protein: CASSPRTVSGNTIYF. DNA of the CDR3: TGTGCCAGCAGCCCGCGGACAGTCTCTGGAAACACCATATATTTT.